This TCR beta chain was identified during a study of cytomegalovirus exposure and HLA in healthy donors. The study ran its PCR with 60 Vbeta and 13 Jbeta primers. Sequencing used immunoSEQ multiplex PCR; TCRdb keeps in-frame clones, though not all of them. This sample contains about 70,000 clones. V gave up 4 bases and J gave up 3 bases; unmatched junction bases: 7. The CDR3 runs to 15 residues. Germline V gene lookup returns CDR1 ENHRY and CDR2 SYGVKD. Material for sequencing was PBMCs. This chain uses TRBV10-3 with TRBJ2-7; 9 bases line up with TRBD2. The origin of this receptor is a female donor in good health and CMV-seropositive. CDR3 sequence (DNA): TGTGCCATCAGTGGAGGAGTTAGCGGGGGCTACGAGCAGTACTTC. Translated, it gives CAISGGVSGGYEQYF.